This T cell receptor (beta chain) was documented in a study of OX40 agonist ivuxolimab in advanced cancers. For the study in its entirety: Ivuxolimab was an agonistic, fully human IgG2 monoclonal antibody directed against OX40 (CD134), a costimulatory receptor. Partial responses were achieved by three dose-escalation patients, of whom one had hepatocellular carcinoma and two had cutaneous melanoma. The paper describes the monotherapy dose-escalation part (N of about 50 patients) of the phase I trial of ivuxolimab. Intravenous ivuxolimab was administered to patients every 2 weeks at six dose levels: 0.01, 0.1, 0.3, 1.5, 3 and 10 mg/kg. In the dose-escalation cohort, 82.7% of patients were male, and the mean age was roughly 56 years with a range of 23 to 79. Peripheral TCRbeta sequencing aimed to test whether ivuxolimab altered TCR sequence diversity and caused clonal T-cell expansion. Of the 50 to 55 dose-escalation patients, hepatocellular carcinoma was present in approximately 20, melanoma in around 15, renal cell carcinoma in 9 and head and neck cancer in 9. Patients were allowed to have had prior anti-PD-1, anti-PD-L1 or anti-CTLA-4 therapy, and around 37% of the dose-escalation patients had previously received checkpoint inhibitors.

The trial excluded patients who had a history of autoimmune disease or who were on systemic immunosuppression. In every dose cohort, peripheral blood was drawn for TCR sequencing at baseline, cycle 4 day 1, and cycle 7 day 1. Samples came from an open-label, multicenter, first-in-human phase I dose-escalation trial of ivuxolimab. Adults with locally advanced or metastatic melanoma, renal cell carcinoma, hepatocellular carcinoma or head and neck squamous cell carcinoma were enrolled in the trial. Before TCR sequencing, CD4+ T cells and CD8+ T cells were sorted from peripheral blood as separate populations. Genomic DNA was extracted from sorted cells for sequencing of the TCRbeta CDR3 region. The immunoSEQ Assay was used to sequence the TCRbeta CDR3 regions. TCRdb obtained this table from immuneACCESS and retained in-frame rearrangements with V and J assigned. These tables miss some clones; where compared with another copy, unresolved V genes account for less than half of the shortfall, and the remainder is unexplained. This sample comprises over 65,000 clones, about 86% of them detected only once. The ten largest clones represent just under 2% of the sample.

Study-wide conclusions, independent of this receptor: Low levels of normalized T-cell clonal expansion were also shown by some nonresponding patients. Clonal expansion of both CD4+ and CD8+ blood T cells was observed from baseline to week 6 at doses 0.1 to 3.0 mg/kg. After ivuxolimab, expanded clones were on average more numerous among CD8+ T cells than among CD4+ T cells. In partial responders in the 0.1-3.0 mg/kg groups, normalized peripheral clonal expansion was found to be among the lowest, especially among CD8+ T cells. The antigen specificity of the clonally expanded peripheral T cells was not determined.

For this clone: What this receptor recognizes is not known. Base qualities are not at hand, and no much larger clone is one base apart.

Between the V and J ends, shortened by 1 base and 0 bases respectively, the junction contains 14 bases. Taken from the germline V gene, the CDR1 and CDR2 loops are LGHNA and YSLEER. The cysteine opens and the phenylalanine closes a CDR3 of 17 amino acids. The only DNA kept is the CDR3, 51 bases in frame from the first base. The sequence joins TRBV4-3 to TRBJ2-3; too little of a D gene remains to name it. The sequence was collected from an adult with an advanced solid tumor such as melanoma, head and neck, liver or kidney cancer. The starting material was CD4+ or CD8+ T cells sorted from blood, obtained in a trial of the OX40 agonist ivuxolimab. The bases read TGCGCCAGCAGCCAAGGTCTCCTACAGACAAGCACAGATACGCAGTATTTT. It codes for CASSQGLLQTSTDTQYF.